These 7 T cell receptor beta chains share one sample of origin, sequenced in a study of CD4 T cells in relation to SARS-CoV-2 and coronaviruses. The antigens of these receptors remain unknown. TCRdb's copy holds only in-frame clones and misses some; the assay was immunoSEQ multiplex PCR. The sample has 9,500 to 12,000 clones, about 81% seen once. Unexposed donor CD4+ T cells date from about 2010-2018, before the COVID-19 pandemic. Isolation of CD4+ T cells took place after less than 13 days in culture. Sequenced input: CD4+ T cells from PBMCs, cultured in vitro. The receptor source for this set is a human donor in good health.

The chain joins TRBV6-5 to TRBJ1-2; D gene unclear. The CDR3 has 13 amino acids. Germline CDR1 reads MNHEY; CDR2 reads SVGAGI. Trimming cost V 2 bases and J 2 bases, with 6 bases left between them. The CDR3 bases are TGTGCCAGCAGTTACGGGATAAACTATGGCTACACCTTC. Its protein is CASSYGINYGYTF.

This clone has a handful of counts. The chain carries TRBV19 and TRBJ2-7; D unresolved. The germline V gene has CDR1 LNHDA and CDR2 SQIVND (reference sequence). V was cut by 0 bases and J by 0 bases, with 6 bases left in between. The CDR3 is made up of 14 amino acids. CDR3 sequence: CASSIDKGSYEQYF. DNA of the CDR3: TGTGCCAGTAGTATAGATAAAGGCTCCTACGAGCAGTACTTC.

V usage is TRBV30 and J usage is TRBJ1-2; 8 bases fit TRBD1. The CDR3 sequence is 15 residues long. V lost 0 bases and J lost 6; bases outside the gene matches: 9. In germline, CDR1 is GTSNPN, CDR2 SVGIG (reference sequence). The CDR3 loop reads CAWSVGLQGEDGYTF. The CDR3 DNA reads as TGTGCCTGGAGTGTTGGGCTACAGGGGGAAGATGGCTACACCTTC.

The V call is TRBV5-1, the J call TRBJ1-4, with a weak D call TRBD1 (5 bases). This CDR3 is 15 amino acids long. Trimming took off 3 bases at V and 6 bases at J, with 15 bases between the two ends. Germline-derived CDR1 and CDR2 are SGHRS and YFSETQ. Here the CDR3 DNA reads TGCGCCAGCAGCTGGACCGGGGGGTTCGATGAAAAACTGTTTTTT. Amino acid sequence: CASSWTGGFDEKLFF. The complete variable domain, with remaining parts taken from reference TRBV5-1 and TRBJ1-4, reads KAGVTQTPRYLIKTRGQQVTLSCSPISGHRSVSWYQQTPGQGLQFLFEYFSETQRNKGNFPGRFSGRQFSNSRSEMNVSTLELGDSALYLCASSWTGGFDEKLFFGSGTQLSVL.

The rearrangement joins TRBV6-2 or TRBV6-3 to TRBJ2-1; a weak D match, TRBD2 (5 bases). CDR1 is MNHEY, CDR2 SVGEGT, per germline. The V and J ends lost 6 bases and 0 bases respectively, with 18 bases between them. The CDR3 has 17 amino acids. CDR3 residues: CASSTSEAGSSYNEQFF. The CDR3 DNA is TGTGCCAGCAGCACGTCAGAGGCGGGTAGCTCCTACAATGAGCAGTTCTTC.

V and J are TRBV11-2 and TRBJ2-1; maybe TRBD2 (5 bases). CDR3 size: 16 residues. V lost 1 base, J lost 0 bases, and 10 bases lay in between. Per germline, CDR1 SGHAT and CDR2 FQNNGV. CDR3 nucleotide sequence: TGTGCCAGCAGCTTAGGCCTAGCCCCCTCCTACAATGAGCAGTTCTTC. This codes for CASSLGLAPSYNEQFF.

V gene TRBV19 combines with J gene TRBJ2-7; D could derive from TRBD1 or TRBD2 (5 bases each). Germline V gene data show CDR1 as LNHDA and CDR2 as SQIVND (reference sequence). The V end was cut by 9 bases, the J end by 5 bases, with 26 bases between. The CDR3 is 16 amino acids. CDR3 nucleotides: TGTGCCAGCCGAGGAGCGGTGGGTGGGGCTGGGGACGAGCAGTACTTC. Amino acid sequence: CASRGAVGGAGDEQYF. Based on the CDR3 plus reference TRBV19 and TRBJ2-7, the full variable domain is DGGITQSPKYLFRKEGQNVTLSCEQNLNHDAMYWYRQDPGQGLRLIYYSQIVNDFQKGDIAEGYSVSREKKESFPLTVTSAQKNPTAFYLCASRGAVGGAGDEQYFGPGTRLTVT.